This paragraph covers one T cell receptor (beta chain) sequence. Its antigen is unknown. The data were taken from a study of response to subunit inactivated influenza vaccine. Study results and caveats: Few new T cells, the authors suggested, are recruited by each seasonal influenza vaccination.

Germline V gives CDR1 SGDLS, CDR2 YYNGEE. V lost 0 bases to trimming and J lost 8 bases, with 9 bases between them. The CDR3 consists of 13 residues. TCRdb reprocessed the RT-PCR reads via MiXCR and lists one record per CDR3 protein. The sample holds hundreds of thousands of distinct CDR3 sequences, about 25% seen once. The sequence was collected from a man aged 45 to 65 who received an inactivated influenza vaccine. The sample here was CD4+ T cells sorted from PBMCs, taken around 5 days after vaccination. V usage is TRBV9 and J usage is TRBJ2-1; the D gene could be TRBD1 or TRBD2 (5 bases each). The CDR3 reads CASSVARDDEQFF. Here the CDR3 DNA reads TGTGCCAGCAGCGTAGCGAGGGACGATGAGCAGTTCTTC.